These T cell receptor beta chains were read from a single sample in a study of blood T cell repertoires in COVID-19. Method: immunoSEQ multiplex PCR; TCRdb's copy keeps in-frame clones and lacks some. The sample has about 100,000 clones; about 85% are singletons. The sample was peripheral blood. These receptors all come from a human donor in a cohort sampled during active COVID-19. Each CDR3 is given without its conserved first and last residue. Clone size, where shown, is once, few, many, or a class for clones that have expanded.

clone_size | j_call | v_call | cdr3_aa
NA | TRBJ2-7 | TRBV10-3 | AIRGPGQGPEQY
NA | TRBJ1-3 | TRBV28 | ASSSRTGNSGNTIY
NA | TRBJ2-1 | TRBV19 | ASSILAGGSYNEQF
once | TRBJ2-5 | TRBV18 | ASSPPQGQTTETQY
NA | TRBJ1-1 | TRBV18 | ASSPRRSNTEAF
NA | TRBJ1-1 | TRBV10-3 | AISESQGANTEAF
once | TRBJ1-1 | TRBV21-1 | ASSKEKGDGPGTEAF
NA | TRBJ1-2 | TRBV7-2 | ASNGQGNYGYT
NA | TRBJ2-7 | TRBV10-2 | ASSGRGGSYEQY
once | TRBJ2-7 | TRBV11-2 | ASSFSGDEQY
NA | TRBJ2-3 | TRBV19 | ASSIGTSGRRADTQY
NA | TRBJ1-1 | TRBV9 | ASSVVAKYEAF
NA | TRBJ2-3 | TRBV5-1 | ASSLTGQGLSTDTQY